A single sample gave rise to the 16 T cell receptor beta chains below, sequenced in a study of T cell responses to AZD1222 COVID-19 vaccine. Clones were sequenced by immunoSEQ multiplex PCR, and TCRdb holds only the in-frame ones, with some missing. This table holds 130,000 to 150,000 clones, about 92% found once. The source was peripheral blood, collected after recovery from COVID-19. The receptors were sampled from an adult who had recovered from COVID-19.

This sequence joins TRBV4-1 and TRBJ1-2; tentatively, D is TRBD1 (6 bases). V lost 2 bases, J lost 7 bases, and 11 bases lay in between. The CDR3 runs 13 residues. Germline V CDR1 and CDR2: MGHRA, YSYEKL. CDR3 sequence (DNA): TGCGCCAGCAGCCAACAACAGGGCCGTGGCTACACCTTC. Translating it yields CASSQQQGRGYTF.

The chain has TRBV6-1 and TRBJ1-5; a weak D match, TRBD1 (5 bases). Trimming removed 3 bases from V and 7 bases from J, with 10 bases in between. Germline CDR1 and CDR2: MNHNS and SASEGT. This CDR3 contains 13 residues. CDR3 in amino acids: CASSDWQGQPQHF. Written as DNA, the CDR3 is TGTGCCAGCAGTGATTGGCAGGGCCAGCCCCAGCATTTT.

As to this clone: This sample also contains other DNA sequences that code for the same CDR3. The rearrangement joins TRBV30 to TRBJ1-1; D unresolved. The germline V gene encodes CDR1 GTSNPN and CDR2 SVGIG (reference sequence). Trimming took 0 bases from V and 2 from J, leaving 4 bases between them. This CDR3 is built from 12 residues. The DNA for the CDR3 is TGTGCCTGGAGTGTCTTAAACACTGAAGCTTTCTTT. Amino acid sequence: CAWSVLNTEAFF.

V and J are TRBV30 and TRBJ2-3, with 7 bases lining up with TRBD1. The CDR3 has 11 amino acids. Per germline, CDR1 GTSNPN and CDR2 SVGIG (reference sequence). CDR3: CAYTGVDTQYF. The CDR3 DNA follows: TGTGCGTACACAGGGGTAGATACGCAGTATTTT.

The chain couples TRBV23-1 to TRBJ1-1; D gene uncertain. Being an ORF, TRBV23-1 has a function that is uncertain. The CDR3 contains 17 residues. V lost 0 bases and J 0 bases, leaving 14 bases between the germline ends. CDR3 nucleotides: TGCGCCAGCAGTCAATCCCCGAGCGAGACTTTGAACACTGAAGCTTTCTTT. This gives the protein CASSQSPSETLNTEAFF.

V usage is TRBV27 and J usage is TRBJ2-2, with D uncertain. This CDR3 has 14 amino acids. Trimming stripped 3 bases from V and 1 base from J, with 6 bases between. Germline V lookup: CDR1 MNHEY, CDR2 SMNVEV (reference sequence). CDR3 sequence (DNA): TGTGCCAGCAGTTTTATTCAGAACACCGGGGAGCTGTTTTTT. Translation: CASSFIQNTGELFF.

This chain connects TRBV5-5 to TRBJ2-7; D perhaps matches TRBD1 (6 bases). Germline values: CDR1 SGHKS, CDR2 YYEKEE (reference sequence). CDR3 size: 18 residues. The V gene lost 1 base and the J gene lost 3 bases, with 23 bases spanning the gap. CDR3 in amino acids: CASSLFWTEAGRIYEQYF. CDR3 nucleotide sequence: TGTGCCAGCAGCTTGTTTTGGACAGAAGCCGGGCGCATCTACGAGCAGTACTTC.

The rearrangement uses TRBV7-8 and TRBJ2-1, with 7 nucleotides matching TRBD2. This CDR3 has 14 amino acids. J lost 4 bases, V lost 3 bases, and 3 bases had no gene match. Germline lookup yields CDR1 SGHVS and CDR2 FQNEAQ. The CDR3 spells CASSFAGEYNEQFF. The CDR3 coding sequence is TGTGCCAGCAGCTTCGCGGGAGAGTACAATGAGCAGTTCTTC. Combining the CDR3 with reference TRBV7-8 and TRBJ2-1 gives the whole variable domain GAGVSQSPRYKVAKRGQDVALRCDPISGHVSLFWYQQALGQGPEFLTYFQNEAQLDKSGLPSDRFFAERPEGSVSTLKIQRTQQEDSAVYLCASSFAGEYNEQFFGPGTRLTVL.

There are a few counts of this clone. The genes are TRBV10-3 and TRBJ2-3, with D perhaps TRBD1 or TRBD2 (5 bases each). The CDR3 loop spans 16 amino acids. V dropped 3 bases and J dropped 2 bases, with 15 bases sitting between them. CDR1 ENHRY and CDR2 SYGVKD come from the germline V gene. The CDR3 sequence: CAISERDQTYTDTQYF. In DNA, the CDR3 is TGTGCCATCAGTGAACGGGACCAGACTTACACAGATACGCAGTATTTT.

This chain links TRBV20-1 with TRBJ1-2; tentatively, D is TRBD1 (5 bases). The CDR3 loop spans 13 amino acids. Germline V gene data show CDR1 as DFQATT and CDR2 as SNEGSKA (reference sequence). V lost 3 bases and J 9 bases, leaving 17 bases between the germline ends. The CDR3: CSASIELGLRYTF. The CDR3 nucleotides read TGCAGTGCTAGTATAGAGCTGGGGCTTCGCTACACCTTC.

The chain carries TRBV18 and TRBJ1-6; D uncertain. CDR1 KGHSH and CDR2 LQKENI come from the germline V gene. V shed 0 bases and J shed 10 bases, with 4 bases lying between them. The CDR3 extends over 12 amino acids. In DNA form, the CDR3 reads TGTGCCAGCTCACCACCGGAATCACCCCTCCACTTT. Protein product: CASSPPESPLHF.

The rearrangement joins TRBV6-5 to TRBJ2-7; no definite D call. CDR1 MNHEY and CDR2 SVGAGI come from the germline V gene. Between the trimmed V and J ends, which lost 6 bases and 2 bases, there was a span of 17 bases. The CDR3 has 15 residues. The CDR3, as DNA: TGTGCCAGCAGCCTATACAGCCTTGGGGCCTACGAGCAGTACTTC. It translates to CASSLYSLGAYEQYF.

The V call is TRBV3-1 (or the pseudogene TRBV3-2), the J call TRBJ1-4; D unclear. V was pared by 5 bases and J by 4 bases, with 14 bases between. Per the germline V gene, CDR1 is LGHDT and CDR2 is YNNKEL (reference sequence). The CDR3 runs to 15 residues. CDR3 nucleotide sequence: TGTGCCAGCAGCTTCCCGGGTGAGGGTAATGAAAAACTGTTTTTT. It encodes CASSFPGEGNEKLFF.

V usage is TRBV5-1 and J usage is TRBJ2-7; a weak D match, TRBD1 (6 bases). The CDR3 spans 14 residues. CDR1 is SGHRS and CDR2 is YFSETQ in the germline V gene. With 5 bases removed from V and 7 bases from J, the gap between germline ends came to 19 bases. CDR3 loop: CASRPSGAPGEQYF. CDR3 nucleotide sequence: TGCGCCAGCAGACCTTCAGGGGCCCCTGGAGAGCAGTACTTC.

This chain links TRBV6-6 with TRBJ1-5; maybe TRBD1 (6 bases). V was shortened by 8 bases and J by 0 bases, with 17 bases between the two germline ends. Germline lookup yields CDR1 MNHNY and CDR2 SVGAGI (reference sequence). The CDR3 is 16 residues long. In nucleotides, the CDR3 is TGTGCCAGCGTTTCGCGGGGGCAAGGTAGCAATCAGCCCCAGCATTTT. This sequence encodes CASVSRGQGSNQPQHF.

V usage is TRBV2 and J usage is TRBJ2-5; a weak D match, TRBD2 (6 bases). The CDR3 has 14 residues. Per germline, CDR1 SNHLY and CDR2 FYNNEI. V lost 6 bases and J 5 bases, leaving 16 bases between the germline ends. In nucleotides, the CDR3 is TGTGCCAGCAGGACGCCTGGTCGGGGGGAGACCCAGTACTTC. Translating gives CASRTPGRGETQYF. The variable domain in full, completed from reference TRBV2 and TRBJ2-5, reads EPEVTQTPSHQVTQMGQEVILRCVPISNHLYFYWYRQILGQKVEFLVSFYNNEISEKSEIFDDQFSVERPDGSNFTLKIRSTKLEDSAMYFCASRTPGRGETQYFGPGTRLLVL.